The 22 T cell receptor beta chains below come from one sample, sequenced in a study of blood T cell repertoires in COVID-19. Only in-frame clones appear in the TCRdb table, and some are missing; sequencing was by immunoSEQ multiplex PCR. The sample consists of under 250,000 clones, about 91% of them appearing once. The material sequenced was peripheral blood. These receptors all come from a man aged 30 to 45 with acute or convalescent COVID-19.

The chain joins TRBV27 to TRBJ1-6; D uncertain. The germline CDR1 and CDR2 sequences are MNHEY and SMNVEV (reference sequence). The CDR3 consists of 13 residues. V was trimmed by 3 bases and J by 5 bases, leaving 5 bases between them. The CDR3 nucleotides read TGTGCCAGCAGTTTCGGGGATAATTCACCCCTCCACTTT. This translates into CASSFGDNSPLHF.

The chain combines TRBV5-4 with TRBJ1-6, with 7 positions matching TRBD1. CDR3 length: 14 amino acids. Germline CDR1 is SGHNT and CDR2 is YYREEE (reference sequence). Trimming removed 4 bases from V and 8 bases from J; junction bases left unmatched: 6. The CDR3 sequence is CASSKDRNDSPLHF. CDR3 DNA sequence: TGTGCCAGCAGCAAGGACAGGAATGATTCACCCCTCCACTTT.

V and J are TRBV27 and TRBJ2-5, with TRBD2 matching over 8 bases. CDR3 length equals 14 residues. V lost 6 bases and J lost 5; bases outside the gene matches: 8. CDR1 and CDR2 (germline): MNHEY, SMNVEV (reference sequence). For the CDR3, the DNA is TGTGCCAGCAGGACGGGAGGGCCGAGTGAGACCCAGTACTTC. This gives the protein CASRTGGPSETQYF.

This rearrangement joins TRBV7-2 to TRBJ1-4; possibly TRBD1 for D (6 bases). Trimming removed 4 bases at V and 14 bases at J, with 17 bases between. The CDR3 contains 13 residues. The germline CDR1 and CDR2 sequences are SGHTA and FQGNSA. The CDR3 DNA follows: TGTGCCAGCAGCTCCGGACTGACACAGGGTCTGTTTTTT. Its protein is CASSSGLTQGLFF.

In DNA form, the CDR3 reads TGTGCCAGCAGCTTTCCAGGGGGCGCGGAAAAACTGTTTTTT. It encodes CASSFPGGAEKLFF. This sequence joins TRBV5-5 and TRBJ1-4; 8 bases fit TRBD1. Germline loops: CDR1 SGHKS, CDR2 YYEKEE (reference sequence). V was pared by 2 bases and J by 8 bases, with 5 bases of the junction left unmatched. The CDR3 contains 14 residues. Full variable domain (outside the CDR3, taken from reference TRBV5-5 and TRBJ1-4): DAGVTQSPTHLIKTRGQQVTLRCSPISGHKSVSWYQQVLGQGPQFIFQYYEKEERGRGNFPDRFSARQFPNYSSELNVNALLLGDSALYLCASSFPGGAEKLFFGSGTQLSVL.

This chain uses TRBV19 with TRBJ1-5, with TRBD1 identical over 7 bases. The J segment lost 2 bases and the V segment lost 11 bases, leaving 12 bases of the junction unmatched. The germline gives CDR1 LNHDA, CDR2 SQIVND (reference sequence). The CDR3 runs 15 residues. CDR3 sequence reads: CAAANRGWGNQPQHF. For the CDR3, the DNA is TGTGCCGCGGCGAACAGGGGCTGGGGCAATCAGCCCCAGCATTTT.

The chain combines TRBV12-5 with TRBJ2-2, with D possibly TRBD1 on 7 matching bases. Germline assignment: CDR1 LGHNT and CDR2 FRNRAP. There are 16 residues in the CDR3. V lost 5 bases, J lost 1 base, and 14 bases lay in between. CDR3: CASGPPQGGNTGELFF. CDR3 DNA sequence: TGTGCTAGTGGTCCCCCTCAGGGGGGGAACACCGGGGAGCTGTTTTTT. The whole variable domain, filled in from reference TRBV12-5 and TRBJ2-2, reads DARVTQTPRHKVTEMGQEVTMRCQPILGHNTVFWYRQTMMQGLELLAYFRNRAPLDDSGMPKDRFSAEMPDATLATLKIQPSEPRDSAVYFCASGPPQGGNTGELFFGEGSRLTVL.

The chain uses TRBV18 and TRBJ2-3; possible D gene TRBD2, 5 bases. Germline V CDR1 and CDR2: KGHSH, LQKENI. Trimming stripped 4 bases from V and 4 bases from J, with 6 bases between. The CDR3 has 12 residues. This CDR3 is CASSRGSDTQYF. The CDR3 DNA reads TGTGCCAGCTCACGAGGGTCAGATACGCAGTATTTT.

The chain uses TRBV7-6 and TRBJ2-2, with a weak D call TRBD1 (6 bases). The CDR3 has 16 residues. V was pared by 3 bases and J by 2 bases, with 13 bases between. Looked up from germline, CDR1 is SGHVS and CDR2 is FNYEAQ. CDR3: CASSFGAGTNTGELFF. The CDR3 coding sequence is TGTGCCAGCAGCTTTGGGGCCGGGACAAACACCGGGGAGCTGTTTTTT.

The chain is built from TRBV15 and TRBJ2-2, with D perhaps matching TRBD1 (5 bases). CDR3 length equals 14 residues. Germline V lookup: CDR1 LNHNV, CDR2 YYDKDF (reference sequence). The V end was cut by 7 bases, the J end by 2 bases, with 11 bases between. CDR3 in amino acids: CATTTGTNTGELFF. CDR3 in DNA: TGTGCCACCACTACAGGAACTAACACCGGGGAGCTGTTTTTT.

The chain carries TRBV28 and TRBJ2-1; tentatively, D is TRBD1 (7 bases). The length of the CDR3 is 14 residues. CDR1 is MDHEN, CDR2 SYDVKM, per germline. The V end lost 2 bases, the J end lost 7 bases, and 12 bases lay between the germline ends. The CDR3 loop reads CASSLGGGGNEQFF. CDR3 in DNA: TGTGCCAGCAGTTTAGGAGGGGGCGGTAATGAGCAGTTCTTC.

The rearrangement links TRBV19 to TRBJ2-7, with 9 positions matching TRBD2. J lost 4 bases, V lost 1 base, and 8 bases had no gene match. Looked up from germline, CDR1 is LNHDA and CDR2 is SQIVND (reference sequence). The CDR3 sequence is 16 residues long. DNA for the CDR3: TGTGCCAGTAGTATAGGGGGTAGCGGGAGAAGTTACGAGCAGTACTTC. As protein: CASSIGGSGRSYEQYF.

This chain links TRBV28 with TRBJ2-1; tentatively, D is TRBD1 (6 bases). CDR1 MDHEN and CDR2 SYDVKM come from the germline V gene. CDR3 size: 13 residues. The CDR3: CVSGTIVPGEQFF. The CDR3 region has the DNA TGTGTCTCTGGGACAATCGTCCCGGGTGAGCAGTTCTTC. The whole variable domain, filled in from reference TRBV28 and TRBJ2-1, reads DVKVTQSSRYLVKRTGEKVFLECVQDMDHENMFWYRQDPGLGLRLIYFSYDVKMKEKGDIPEGYSVSREKKERFSLILESASTNQTSMYLCVSGTIVPGEQFFGPGTRLTVL.

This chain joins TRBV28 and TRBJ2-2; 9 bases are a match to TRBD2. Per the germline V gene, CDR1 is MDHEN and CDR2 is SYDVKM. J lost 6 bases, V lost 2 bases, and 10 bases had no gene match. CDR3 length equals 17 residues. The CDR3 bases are TGTGCCAGCAGTTTACGCGGCGGGAGGGAAAGAGCCGGGGAGCTGTTTTTT. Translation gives CASSLRGGRERAGELFF. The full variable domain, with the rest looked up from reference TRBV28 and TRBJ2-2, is DVKVTQSSRYLVKRTGEKVFLECVQDMDHENMFWYRQDPGLGLRLIYFSYDVKMKEKGDIPEGYSVSREKKERFSLILESASTNQTSMYLCASSLRGGRERAGELFFGEGSRLTVL.

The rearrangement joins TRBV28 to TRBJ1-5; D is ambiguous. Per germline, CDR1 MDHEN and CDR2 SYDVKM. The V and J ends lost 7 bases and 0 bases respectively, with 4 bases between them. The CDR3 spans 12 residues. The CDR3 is CASTGSNQPQHF. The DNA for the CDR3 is TGTGCCAGCACAGGTAGCAATCAGCCCCAGCATTTT.

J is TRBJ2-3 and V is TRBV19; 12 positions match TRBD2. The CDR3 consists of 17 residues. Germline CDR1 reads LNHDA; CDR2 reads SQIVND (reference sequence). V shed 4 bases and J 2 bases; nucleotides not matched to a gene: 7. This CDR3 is CASSTALAGGHTDTQYF. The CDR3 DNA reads TGTGCCAGTAGTACGGCACTAGCGGGGGGCCACACAGATACGCAGTATTTT.

The CDR3 sequence: CASSPFNSPLHF. In DNA, the CDR3 is TGTGCCAGCAGCCCCTTCAATTCACCCCTCCACTTT. The chain is built from TRBV7-2 and TRBJ1-6; the D is unclear. The germline V gene has CDR1 SGHTA and CDR2 FQGNSA. The CDR3 has 12 amino acids. V dropped 5 bases and J dropped 7 bases, with 6 bases sitting between them.

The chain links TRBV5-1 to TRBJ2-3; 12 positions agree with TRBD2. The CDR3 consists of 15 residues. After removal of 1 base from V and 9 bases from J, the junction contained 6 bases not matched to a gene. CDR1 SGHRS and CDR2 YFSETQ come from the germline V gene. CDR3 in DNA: TGCGCCAGCAGCTTGTCTAGCGGGGGGGCCTGGACGCAGTATTTT. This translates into CASSLSSGGAWTQYF.

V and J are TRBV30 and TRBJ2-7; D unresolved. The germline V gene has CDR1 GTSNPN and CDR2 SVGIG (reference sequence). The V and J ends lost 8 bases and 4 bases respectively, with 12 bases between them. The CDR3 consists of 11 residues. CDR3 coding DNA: TGTGCCGCCGCGGAGCGATACGAGCAGTACTTC. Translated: CAAAERYEQYF.

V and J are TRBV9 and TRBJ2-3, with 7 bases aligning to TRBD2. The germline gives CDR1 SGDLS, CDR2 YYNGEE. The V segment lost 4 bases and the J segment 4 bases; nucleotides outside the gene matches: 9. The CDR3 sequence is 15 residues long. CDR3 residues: CASSSPWGGPDTQYF. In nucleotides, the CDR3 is TGTGCCAGCAGCTCCCCTTGGGGGGGACCAGATACGCAGTATTTT.

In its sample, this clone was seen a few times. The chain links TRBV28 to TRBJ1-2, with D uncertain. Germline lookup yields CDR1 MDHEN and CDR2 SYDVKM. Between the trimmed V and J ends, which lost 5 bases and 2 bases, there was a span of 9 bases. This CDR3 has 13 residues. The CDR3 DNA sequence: TGTGCCAGCAGTCCCGGACTCAACTATGGCTACACCTTC. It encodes CASSPGLNYGYTF.

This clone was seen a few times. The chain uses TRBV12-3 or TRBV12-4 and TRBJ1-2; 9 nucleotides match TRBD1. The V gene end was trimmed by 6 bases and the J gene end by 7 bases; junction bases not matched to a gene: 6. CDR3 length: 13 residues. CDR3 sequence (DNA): TGTGCCAGCAGCCTCGGACAGGGGTTTGGCTACACCTTC. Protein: CASSLGQGFGYTF.